The rows below give T cell receptor beta chains drawn from one sample of a study of T cell repertoires in cytomegalovirus infection. A single record per CDR3 protein comes from TCRdb applying MiXCR to the reads. The table has roughly 300,000 distinct CDR3 sequences, about a quarter seen once. The sequencing input was PBMCs. Receptors originate from a human donor in good health (CMV status not recorded). Some clones in this sample may be carry-over from other donors' samples. Each CDR3 is given with its conserved first and last residue. D genes are given only for firm matches. Expanded clones are given a class, and other clones once, few, many or no size at all.

v_gene: TRBV11-2; abundance: .; j_gene: TRBJ2-3; d_gene: .; CDR3nt: TGTGCCAGCAGCCCTCGGGGCAGGAGAGGCACAGATACGCAGTATTTT; CDR3aa: CASSPRGRRGTDTQYF
v_gene: TRBV11-3; abundance: many; j_gene: TRBJ1-1; d_gene: .; CDR3nt: TGTGCCAGCAGCTTGGGCGCCGTGGGGGGCACTGAAGCTTTCTTT; CDR3aa: CASSLGAVGGTEAFF
v_gene: TRBV7-2; abundance: .; j_gene: TRBJ2-1; d_gene: .; CDR3nt: TGTGCCAGCAGCTCCACCGGGACTTCGAGGGCTGGTGAGCAGTTCTTC; CDR3aa: CASSSTGTSRAGEQFF
v_gene: TRBV7-2; abundance: few; j_gene: TRBJ2-4; d_gene: TRBD2; CDR3nt: TGTGCCAGCAGCCACCAGAGCCTAGCGGGAGCCAAAAACATTCAGTACTTC; CDR3aa: CASSHQSLAGAKNIQYF
v_gene: TRBV7-3; abundance: few; j_gene: TRBJ2-2; d_gene: .; CDR3nt: TGTGCCAGCAGCTTATCCTCTGCGGGCGTCGGGGAGCTGTTTTTT; CDR3aa: CASSLSSAGVGELFF
v_gene: TRBV19; abundance: many; j_gene: TRBJ2-1; d_gene: TRBD2; CDR3nt: TGTGCCAGTAGTATAGGAGGACTAGCGGCGGGTTACAATGAGCAGTTCTTC; CDR3aa: CASSIGGLAAGYNEQFF
v_gene: TRBV10-1; abundance: .; j_gene: TRBJ2-5; d_gene: TRBD2; CDR3nt: TGCGCCAGCAGTGAGTCGTTGGGCGGGGGGCAAGAGACCCAGTACTTC; CDR3aa: CASSESLGGGQETQYF
v_gene: TRBV27; abundance: few; j_gene: TRBJ1-1; d_gene: .; CDR3nt: TGTGCCAGCAGTTTCGGCGGGGGCAGGAACACTGAAGCTTTCTTT; CDR3aa: CASSFGGGRNTEAFF
v_gene: TRBV6-2/TRBV6-3; abundance: .; j_gene: TRBJ1-5; d_gene: .; CDR3nt: TGTGCCAGCAGTAGCCGGGGGGGAGCGCGGCCCCAGCATTTT; CDR3aa: CASSSRGGARPQHF
v_gene: TRBV7-2; abundance: .; j_gene: TRBJ2-1; d_gene: TRBD2; CDR3nt: TGTGCCAGCAGCTTTACTAGCGGGAGGGAAAATGAGCAGTTCTTC; CDR3aa: CASSFTSGRENEQFF
v_gene: TRBV7-2; abundance: many; j_gene: TRBJ1-5; d_gene: TRBD1; CDR3nt: TGTGCCAGCAGCATTAAGACAGGGGGGGATCAGCCCCAGCATTTT; CDR3aa: CASSIKTGGDQPQHF
v_gene: TRBV11-2; abundance: many; j_gene: TRBJ2-5; d_gene: .; CDR3nt: TGTGCCAGCAGCTTACTGGGGATCGAGACCCAGTACTTC; CDR3aa: CASSLLGIETQYF
v_gene: TRBV20-1; abundance: .; j_gene: TRBJ1-1; d_gene: .; CDR3nt: TGCAGTGCTAGAGGACCCGACAGTTTCGGCACTGAAGCTTTCTTT; CDR3aa: CSARGPDSFGTEAFF
v_gene: TRBV20-1; abundance: .; j_gene: TRBJ2-3; d_gene: TRBD2; CDR3nt: TGCAGTTCCTCTCCGGGACTAGCGGGAGTTGGGGCTACAGATACGCAGTATTTT; CDR3aa: CSSSPGLAGVGATDTQYF
v_gene: TRBV7-2; abundance: .; j_gene: TRBJ1-2; d_gene: TRBD1; CDR3nt: TGTGCCAGCAGCCTTGCTTCGGGACAGCCCTATGGCTACACCTTC; CDR3aa: CASSLASGQPYGYTF
v_gene: TRBV4-1; abundance: many; j_gene: TRBJ1-1; d_gene: .; CDR3nt: TGCGCCACCGAACAGGGAACTGAAGCTTTCTTT; CDR3aa: CATEQGTEAFF
v_gene: TRBV2; abundance: many; j_gene: TRBJ2-3; d_gene: TRBD2; CDR3nt: TGTGCCAGCAGTTACCCCGGGACTAGCGGGCTGAGGGGCACAGATACGCAGTATTTT; CDR3aa: CASSYPGTSGLRGTDTQYF
v_gene: TRBV18; abundance: few; j_gene: TRBJ2-1; d_gene: TRBD2; CDR3nt: TGTGCCAGCTCACTGGCAGGGCCCCAGCGGGGGTACAATGAGCAGTTCTTC; CDR3aa: CASSLAGPQRGYNEQFF
v_gene: TRBV28; abundance: .; j_gene: TRBJ1-5; d_gene: .; CDR3nt: TGTGCCAGCATCTCAGGGGTTCAGCCCCAGCATTTT; CDR3aa: CASISGVQPQHF
v_gene: TRBV19; abundance: .; j_gene: TRBJ2-2; d_gene: .; CDR3nt: TGTGCCAGTAGTACCGGCCCAGGGCCCGGGGAGCTGTTTTTT; CDR3aa: CASSTGPGPGELFF
v_gene: TRBV28; abundance: few; j_gene: TRBJ1-2; d_gene: TRBD1; CDR3nt: TGTGCCAGCCTTCCCTCCGGGACAGGGGGCCTTGGCTACACCTTC; CDR3aa: CASLPSGTGGLGYTF
v_gene: TRBV7-8; abundance: many; j_gene: TRBJ2-2; d_gene: .; CDR3nt: TGTGCCAGCAGCTCTCTCCTAAAGGCCGGGGAGCTGTTTTTT; CDR3aa: CASSSLLKAGELFF
v_gene: TRBV6-2/TRBV6-3; abundance: few; j_gene: TRBJ2-7; d_gene: .; CDR3nt: TGTGCCAGCAAATGGGCAGGGGGGCGCGAGCAGTACTTC; CDR3aa: CASKWAGGREQYF
v_gene: TRBV7-6; abundance: .; j_gene: TRBJ1-5; d_gene: .; CDR3nt: TGTGCCAGCAGCTTAACTCCAGTGCCTCCATATAGCAATCAGCCCCAGCATTTT; CDR3aa: CASSLTPVPPYSNQPQHF
v_gene: TRBV7-8; abundance: few; j_gene: TRBJ2-1; d_gene: .; CDR3nt: TGTGCCAGCAGCTCCCGGTGGGAGTACAATGAGCAGTTCTTC; CDR3aa: CASSSRWEYNEQFF
v_gene: TRBV10-3; abundance: .; j_gene: TRBJ1-2; d_gene: .; CDR3nt: TGTGCCATCAATCTTGCAGGTGCTAACTATGGCTACACCTTC; CDR3aa: CAINLAGANYGYTF
v_gene: TRBV20-1; abundance: .; j_gene: TRBJ2-5; d_gene: .; CDR3nt: TGCAGTGCTAGAGGAGGCAGGTACCAAGAGACCCAGTACTTC; CDR3aa: CSARGGRYQETQYF
v_gene: TRBV7-2; abundance: many; j_gene: TRBJ2-7; d_gene: TRBD1; CDR3nt: TGTGCCAGCAGCGTCGACAGGGGGCGGTACGAGCAGTACTTC; CDR3aa: CASSVDRGRYEQYF
v_gene: TRBV19; abundance: few; j_gene: TRBJ1-5; d_gene: .; CDR3nt: TGTGCCAGTAGTATTCTTAGAGGGCCCCGGCATTTT; CDR3aa: CASSILRGPRHF
v_gene: TRBV5-1; abundance: few; j_gene: TRBJ2-5; d_gene: .; CDR3nt: TGCGCCAGCCGGGAGAGTCCCAGTACCCAAGAGACCCAGTACTTC; CDR3aa: CASRESPSTQETQYF
v_gene: TRBV7-2; abundance: many; j_gene: TRBJ1-5; d_gene: TRBD1; CDR3nt: TGTGCCAGCAGCTTATCGACAGGGAAGGATCAGCCCCAGCATTTT; CDR3aa: CASSLSTGKDQPQHF
v_gene: TRBV7-2; abundance: many; j_gene: TRBJ2-1; d_gene: .; CDR3nt: TGTGCCAGCAGCGAAGACGTGGGGGTCCGGTTCTTC; CDR3aa: CASSEDVGVRFF
v_gene: TRBV2; abundance: .; j_gene: TRBJ1-2; d_gene: .; CDR3nt: TGTGCCAGCAGTGACTTCAGCGGCCATGGCTACACCTTC; CDR3aa: CASSDFSGHGYTF
v_gene: TRBV11-1; abundance: .; j_gene: TRBJ2-1; d_gene: TRBD2; CDR3nt: TGTGCCAGCAGCTCGGGACTAGCGGGGGGGCGGGAGCAGTTCTTC; CDR3aa: CASSSGLAGGREQFF
v_gene: TRBV5-6; abundance: .; j_gene: TRBJ2-1; d_gene: .; CDR3nt: TGTGCCAGCAGCGATAGCGGAACCGACAATGAGCAGTTCTTC; CDR3aa: CASSDSGTDNEQFF
v_gene: TRBV7-2; abundance: .; j_gene: TRBJ2-7; d_gene: TRBD2; CDR3nt: TGTGCCAGCAGCTTGCTAGCGGGACACCTGAGTACCTACGAGCAGTACTTC; CDR3aa: CASSLLAGHLSTYEQYF
v_gene: TRBV7-2; abundance: many; j_gene: TRBJ2-2; d_gene: .; CDR3nt: TGTGCCAGCAGCTTAGGGGGAACTGCCGGGGAGCTGTTTTTT; CDR3aa: CASSLGGTAGELFF
v_gene: TRBV18; abundance: .; j_gene: TRBJ1-2; d_gene: .; CDR3nt: TGTGCCAGCTCAGCGGATCTAGCGGATGGCTACACCTTC; CDR3aa: CASSADLADGYTF
v_gene: TRBV7-2; abundance: few; j_gene: TRBJ2-2; d_gene: TRBD2; CDR3nt: TGTGCCAGCAGCTTATTGAAGGGAGGGGCCGGGGAGCTGTTTTTT; CDR3aa: CASSLLKGGAGELFF
v_gene: TRBV6-1; abundance: .; j_gene: TRBJ2-1; d_gene: .; CDR3nt: TGTGCCAGCAGTGAAAAACAGGATTACAATGAGCAGTTCTTC; CDR3aa: CASSEKQDYNEQFF
v_gene: TRBV29-1; abundance: .; j_gene: TRBJ1-3; d_gene: .; CDR3nt: TGCAGCGTTGAAGATCGGGACTCTGGAAACACCATATATTTT; CDR3aa: CSVEDRDSGNTIYF
v_gene: TRBV5-1; abundance: few; j_gene: TRBJ1-5; d_gene: .; CDR3nt: TGCGCCAGCAGCTTCAGGGGCGGCGGACAGCCCCAGCATTTT; CDR3aa: CASSFRGGGQPQHF
v_gene: TRBV19; abundance: .; j_gene: TRBJ2-5; d_gene: .; CDR3nt: TGTGCCAGTAGTATTTCCACTAGCCAAGAGACCCAGTACTTC; CDR3aa: CASSISTSQETQYF
v_gene: TRBV28; abundance: few; j_gene: TRBJ1-2; d_gene: .; CDR3nt: TGTGCCACCCTGGGTGGTGCGGGACACTATGGCTACACCTTC; CDR3aa: CATLGGAGHYGYTF
v_gene: TRBV12-5; abundance: .; j_gene: TRBJ1-1; d_gene: .; CDR3nt: TGTGCTAGTGGTTTGCATTGGGGGGAAGCTTTCTTT; CDR3aa: CASGLHWGEAFF
v_gene: TRBV29-1; abundance: .; j_gene: TRBJ2-3; d_gene: TRBD2; CDR3nt: TGCAGCGTTGAAGGGCTAGCGGGAGGTGCAGATACGCAGTATTTT; CDR3aa: CSVEGLAGGADTQYF
v_gene: TRBV6-2/TRBV6-3; abundance: many; j_gene: TRBJ1-1; d_gene: .; CDR3nt: TGTGCCAGCAGTTACTCAGGGTATCCTGAAGCTTTCTTT; CDR3aa: CASSYSGYPEAFF
v_gene: TRBV29-1; abundance: .; j_gene: TRBJ1-1; d_gene: TRBD1; CDR3nt: TGCAGCGTTCCAGGGGGATGCACTGAAGCTTTCTTT; CDR3aa: CSVPGGCTEAFF
v_gene: TRBV28; abundance: few; j_gene: TRBJ2-1; d_gene: TRBD2; CDR3nt: TGTGCCAGCAGTTTAGGACTAGCGGGAGGGCCCTCCTACAATGAGCAGTTCTTC; CDR3aa: CASSLGLAGGPSYNEQFF
v_gene: TRBV7-6; abundance: many; j_gene: TRBJ1-1; d_gene: TRBD1; CDR3nt: TGTGCCAGCAGCTGGGGACAGGGTGGGGAAGCTTTCTTT; CDR3aa: CASSWGQGGEAFF
v_gene: TRBV6-1; abundance: .; j_gene: TRBJ2-1; d_gene: TRBD2; CDR3nt: TGTGCCAGCAGTGATTCTGGGAGGGCCTGGCAGAAGGAGCAGTTCTTC; CDR3aa: CASSDSGRAWQKEQFF
v_gene: TRBV19; abundance: .; j_gene: TRBJ2-1; d_gene: TRBD1; CDR3nt: TGTGCCAGTACCCCCTTTCGGACAGGGATCAATGAGCAGTTCTTC; CDR3aa: CASTPFRTGINEQFF
v_gene: TRBV24-1; abundance: .; j_gene: TRBJ2-1; d_gene: TRBD2; CDR3nt: TGTGCCACCAGTGACCCGGGAGGGAGGGCCTCCAATGAGCAGTTCTTC; CDR3aa: CATSDPGGRASNEQFF
v_gene: TRBV20-1; abundance: .; j_gene: TRBJ2-6; d_gene: .; CDR3nt: TGCAGTGCCACAGGTAGTGGGGCCAACGTCCTGACTTTC; CDR3aa: CSATGSGANVLTF
v_gene: TRBV7-9; abundance: .; j_gene: TRBJ2-1; d_gene: .; CDR3nt: TGTGCCAGCAGCTTAGTGCTTAGGAGCGATGAGCAGTTCTTC; CDR3aa: CASSLVLRSDEQFF
v_gene: TRBV7-8; abundance: many; j_gene: TRBJ1-2; d_gene: .; CDR3nt: TGTGCCAGCAGCTTAGCTGGTGGGGGTGGCTACACCTTC; CDR3aa: CASSLAGGGGYTF
v_gene: TRBV29-1; abundance: .; j_gene: TRBJ2-6; d_gene: TRBD1; CDR3nt: TGCAGCATCGGACAGGGGGCTCCCGGGGCCAACGTCCTGACTTTC; CDR3aa: CSIGQGAPGANVLTF
v_gene: TRBV6-4; abundance: few; j_gene: TRBJ1-2; d_gene: TRBD1; CDR3nt: TGTGCCAGCAGTGGACAGGGGCTAGGCGGCTACACCTTC; CDR3aa: CASSGQGLGGYTF